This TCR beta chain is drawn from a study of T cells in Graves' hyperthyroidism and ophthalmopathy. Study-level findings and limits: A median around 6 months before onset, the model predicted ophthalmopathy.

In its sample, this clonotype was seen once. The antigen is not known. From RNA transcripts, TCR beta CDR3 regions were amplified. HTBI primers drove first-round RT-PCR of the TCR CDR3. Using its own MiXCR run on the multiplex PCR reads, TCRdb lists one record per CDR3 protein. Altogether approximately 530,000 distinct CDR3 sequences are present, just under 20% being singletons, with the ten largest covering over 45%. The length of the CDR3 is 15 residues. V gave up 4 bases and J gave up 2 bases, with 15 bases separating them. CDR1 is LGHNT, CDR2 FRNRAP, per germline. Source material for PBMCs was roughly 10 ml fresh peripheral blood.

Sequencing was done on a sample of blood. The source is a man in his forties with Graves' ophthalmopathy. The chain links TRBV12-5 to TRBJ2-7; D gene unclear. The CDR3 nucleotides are TGTGCTAGTGGTTCCGAGCGAGGAGCCCCCTACGAGCAGTACTTC. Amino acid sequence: CASGSERGAPYEQYF.